The rows below give T cell receptor beta chains drawn from one sample of a study of T and B cells in COVID-19 patients. TCRdb called the multiplex PCR reads again in MiXCR, with one record for every CDR3 protein. The table shows under 6,000 distinct CDR3 sequences, with less than 35% occurring only once. Material for sequencing was blood. The receptors stem from a human donor with active COVID-19. Each CDR3 is given with its conserved first and last residue. D genes are given only for firm matches.

j_call v_call d_call cdr3_aa
TRBJ2-1 TRBV20-1 TRBD2 CSARGGRNNEQFF
TRBJ2-5 TRBV6-6 TRBD2 CASSYGGRASETQYF
TRBJ2-5 TRBV7-9 TRBD2 CASSPRTSQETQYF
TRBJ1-2 TRBV11-2 TRBD1 CASSPRQGWYGYTF
TRBJ2-7 TRBV29-1 NA CSVVAGLEEQYF
TRBJ2-4 TRBV15 TRBD1 CATGTGPKNIQYF
TRBJ2-7 TRBV5-1 TRBD1 CASSLARGLGTYEQYF
TRBJ2-1 TRBV5-4 TRBD2 CASSLAGGVNEQFF
TRBJ2-3 TRBV11-2 TRBD2 CASSLGGLAESTDTQYF
TRBJ1-6 TRBV7-6 TRBD1 CASSRTGVGNSPLHF
TRBJ2-3 TRBV5-1 TRBD2 CASGLAGRTDTQYF